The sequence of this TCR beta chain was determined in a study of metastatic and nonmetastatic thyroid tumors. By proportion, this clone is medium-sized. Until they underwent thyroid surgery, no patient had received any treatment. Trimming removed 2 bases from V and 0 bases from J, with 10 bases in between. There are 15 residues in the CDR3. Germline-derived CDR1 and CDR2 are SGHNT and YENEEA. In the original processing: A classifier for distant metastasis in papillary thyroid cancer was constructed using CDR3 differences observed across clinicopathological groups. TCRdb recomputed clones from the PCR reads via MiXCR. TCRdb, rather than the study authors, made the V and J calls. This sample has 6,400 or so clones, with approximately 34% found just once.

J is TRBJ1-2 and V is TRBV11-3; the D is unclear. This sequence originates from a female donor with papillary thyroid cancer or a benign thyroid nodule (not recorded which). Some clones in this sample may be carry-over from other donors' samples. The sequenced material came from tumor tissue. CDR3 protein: CASSLSGDTNYGYTF. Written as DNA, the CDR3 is TGTGCCAGCAGCTTATCGGGAGACACTAACTATGGCTACACCTTC.